This T cell receptor beta chain derives from a study of blood T cell repertoires in COVID-19. Study-wide background: Acute-phase and convalescent COVID-19 samples originated in the United States, Italy and Spain. T cells, B-cell-depleted T cells, or PBMCs supplied cDNA or gDNA.

In the study's own analysis: Nucleated cell counts were estimated from reference gene primer amplification. Here immunoSEQ multiplex PCR was the method, and the copy in TCRdb shows in-frame clones only, minus some. That table furnishes V, J and clone size, whereas the DNA furnished D and trimming. Found here are 410,000 or so clones, 70% to 90% of them singletons; the top ten hold around 1.4%. The CDR3 runs 15 residues. In germline, CDR1 is SGHNT, CDR2 YYREEE (reference sequence). Trimming stripped 0 bases from V and 0 bases from J, with 7 bases between. This rearrangement joins TRBV5-4 to TRBJ1-5; D might be TRBD1 (6 bases). This sequence was found in a woman in her twenties or thirties with active or convalescent COVID-19. The sequenced material came from peripheral blood. The CDR3 reads CASSLEGGSNQPQHF. CDR3 sequence (DNA): TGTGCCAGCAGCTTGGAAGGGGGTAGCAATCAGCCCCAGCATTTT.